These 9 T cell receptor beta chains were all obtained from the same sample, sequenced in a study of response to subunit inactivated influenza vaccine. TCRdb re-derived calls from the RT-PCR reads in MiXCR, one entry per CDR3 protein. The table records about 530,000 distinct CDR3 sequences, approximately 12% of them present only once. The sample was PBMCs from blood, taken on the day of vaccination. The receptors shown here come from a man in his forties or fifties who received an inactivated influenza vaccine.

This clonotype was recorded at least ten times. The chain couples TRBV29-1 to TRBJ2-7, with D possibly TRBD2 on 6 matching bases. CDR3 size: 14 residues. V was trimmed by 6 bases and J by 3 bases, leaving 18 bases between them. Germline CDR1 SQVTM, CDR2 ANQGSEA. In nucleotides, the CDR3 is TGCAGCGTCTCCAATGTGGGGGGTGGCTACGAGCAGTACTTC. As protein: CSVSNVGGGYEQYF.

Written as DNA, the CDR3 is TGTGCCAGCAGCAATGGAGGGGGCGGTTGGGAGACCCAGTACTTC. This sequence encodes CASSNGGGGWETQYF. This sequence joins TRBV28 and TRBJ2-5, with D possibly matching TRBD1 (7 bases). The germline V gene has CDR1 MDHEN and CDR2 SYDVKM. The V gene lost 6 bases and the J gene lost 5 bases, with 19 bases spanning the gap. CDR3 length: 15 residues.

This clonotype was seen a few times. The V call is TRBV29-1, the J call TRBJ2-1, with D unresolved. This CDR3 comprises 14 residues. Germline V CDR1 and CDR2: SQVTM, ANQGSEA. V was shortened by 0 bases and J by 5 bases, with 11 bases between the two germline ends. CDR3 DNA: TGCAGCGTTGAAGAGGTCCGGGCCCACAATGAGCAGTTCTTC. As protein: CSVEEVRAHNEQFF.

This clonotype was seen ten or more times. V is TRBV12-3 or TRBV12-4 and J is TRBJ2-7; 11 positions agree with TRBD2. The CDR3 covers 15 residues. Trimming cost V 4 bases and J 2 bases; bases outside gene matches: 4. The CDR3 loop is CASSSLAGGAYEQYF. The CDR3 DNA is TGTGCCAGCAGTTCGCTAGCGGGGGGAGCCTACGAGCAGTACTTC.

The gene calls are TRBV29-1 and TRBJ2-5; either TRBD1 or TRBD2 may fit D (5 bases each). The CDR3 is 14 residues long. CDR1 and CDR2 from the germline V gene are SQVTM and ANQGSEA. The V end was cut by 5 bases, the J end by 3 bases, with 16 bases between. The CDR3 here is CSVRVGTAKETQYF. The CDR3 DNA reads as TGCAGCGTTAGGGTCGGGACGGCAAAAGAGACCCAGTACTTC.

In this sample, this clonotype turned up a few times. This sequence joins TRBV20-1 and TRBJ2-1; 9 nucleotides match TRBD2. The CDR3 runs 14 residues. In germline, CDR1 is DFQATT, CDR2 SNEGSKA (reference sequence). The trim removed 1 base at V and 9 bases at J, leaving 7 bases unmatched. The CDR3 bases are TGCAGTGCTAGAGCGGGCGGGAGGGCGAGTGAGCAGTTCTTC. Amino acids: CSARAGGRASEQFF.

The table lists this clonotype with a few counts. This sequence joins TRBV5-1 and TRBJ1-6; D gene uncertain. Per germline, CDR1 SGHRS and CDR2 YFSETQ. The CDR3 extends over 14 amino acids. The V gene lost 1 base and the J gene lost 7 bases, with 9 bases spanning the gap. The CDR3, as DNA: TGCGCCAGCAGCTTGAGTCAGATCAATTCACCCCTCCACTTT. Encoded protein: CASSLSQINSPLHF.

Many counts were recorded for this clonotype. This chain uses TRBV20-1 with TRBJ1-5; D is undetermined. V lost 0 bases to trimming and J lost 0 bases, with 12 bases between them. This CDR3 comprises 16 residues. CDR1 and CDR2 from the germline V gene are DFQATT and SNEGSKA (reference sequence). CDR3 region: CSARDVRENSNQPQHF. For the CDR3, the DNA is TGCAGTGCTAGAGATGTGAGAGAAAATAGCAATCAGCCCCAGCATTTT.

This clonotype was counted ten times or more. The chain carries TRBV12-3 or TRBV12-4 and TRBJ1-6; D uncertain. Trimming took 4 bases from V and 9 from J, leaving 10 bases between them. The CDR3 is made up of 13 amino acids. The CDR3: CASSSARGSPLHF. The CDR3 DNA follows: TGTGCCAGCAGTTCGGCCCGGGGTTCACCCCTCCACTTT.